Each of the 9 T cell receptor beta chains below was sequenced from the same sample in a study of blood T cell repertoires in COVID-19. Only in-frame clones appear in the TCRdb table, and some are missing; sequencing was by immunoSEQ multiplex PCR. The sample has about 170,000 clones; 83% are singletons. The sequencing input was peripheral blood. Receptors were obtained from a woman in her 70s who had recovered from COVID-19.

Points on this clone: Other DNA sequences of this sample code for an identical CDR3. The rearrangement uses TRBV12-3 or TRBV12-4 and TRBJ1-5; D unresolved. Trimming left V 6 bases short and J 1 base short, with 7 bases between. This CDR3 spans 13 amino acids. CDR3 nucleotide sequence: TGTGCCAGCAGCCCACGGAGCAATCAGCCCCAGCATTTT. Translated: CASSPRSNQPQHF.

The rearrangement links TRBV29-1 to TRBJ1-5; D uncertain. Germline V gene lookup returns CDR1 SQVTM and CDR2 ANQGSEA. This CDR3 has 12 residues. V lost 6 bases to trimming and J lost 5 bases, with 11 bases between them. The CDR3 DNA follows: TGCAGCGTCCCGACACCTTATCAGCCCCAGCATTTT. This codes for CSVPTPYQPQHF.

This clone was seen a single time. V usage is TRBV7-2 and J usage is TRBJ1-1, with D possibly TRBD1 on 6 matching bases. From germline, CDR1 is SGHTA and CDR2 FQGNSA. The CDR3 totals 13 residues. The V end lost 3 bases, the J end lost 7 bases, and 12 bases lay between the germline ends. CDR3 loop: CASSFSRDIEAFF. The CDR3 bases are TGTGCCAGCAGCTTTAGCCGGGACATTGAAGCTTTCTTT.

The J gene is TRBJ2-5, the V gene TRBV29-1; 14 bases agree with TRBD2. This CDR3 region has 16 residues. With 4 bases clipped from V and 4 bases from J, the junction kept 8 bases outside the gene matches. Germline CDR1 is SQVTM and CDR2 is ANQGSEA. The DNA for the CDR3 is TGCAGCGTTGGGGGGACTAGCGGGAGAAAGCGAGAGACCCAGTACTTC. Its translation: CSVGGTSGRKRETQYF.

This chain connects TRBV18 to TRBJ1-1, with D perhaps matching TRBD1 (5 bases). The CDR3 totals 16 residues. V lost 3 bases and J 6 bases, leaving 20 bases between the germline ends. The germline V gene has CDR1 KGHSH and CDR2 LQKENI. In nucleotides, the CDR3 is TGTGCCAGCTCACCGGCCCCAGGGCTCCCTCTACCTGAAGCTTTCTTT. This translates into CASSPAPGLPLPEAFF. The variable domain in full, completed from reference TRBV18 and TRBJ1-1, reads NAGVMQNPRHLVRRRGQEARLRCSPMKGHSHVYWYRQLPEEGLKFMVYLQKENIIDESGMPKERFSAEFPKEGPSILRIQQVVRGDSAAYFCASSPAPGLPLPEAFFGQGTRLTVV.

CDR3 in DNA: TGTGCCACCAGCAGAAGACTACAGGGAGACGGCAATCAGCCCCAGCATTTT. This sequence encodes CATSRRLQGDGNQPQHF. The genes are TRBV15 and TRBJ1-5, with a weak D call TRBD1 (6 bases). V was clipped by 2 bases and J by 2 bases, with 16 bases between them. CDR3 length: 17 residues. The germline V gene has CDR1 LNHNV and CDR2 YYDKDF (reference sequence).

This rearrangement joins TRBV30 to TRBJ2-3; 7 bases line up with TRBD2. The CDR3 contains 13 residues. V lost 8 bases to trimming and J lost 6 bases; unmatched junction nucleotides: 11. The germline V gene has CDR1 GTSNPN and CDR2 SVGIG (reference sequence). The CDR3 is CAQAGTTGDTQYF. The CDR3 nucleotides are TGTGCCCAGGCGGGGACTACCGGGGATACGCAGTATTTT.

The table lists this clone with a few counts. The chain links TRBV6-6 to TRBJ2-7; maybe TRBD1 (5 bases). In germline, CDR1 is MNHNY, CDR2 SVGAGI (reference sequence). Trimming removed 6 bases from V and 8 bases from J, with 14 bases in between. The CDR3 contains 12 residues. CDR3 sequence reads: CASSPSGLQQYF. The DNA for the CDR3 is TGTGCCAGCAGCCCCTCAGGGTTGCAGCAGTACTTC.

The rearrangement links TRBV15 to TRBJ2-7; 7 bases are shared with TRBD1. The V segment lost 1 base and the J segment 0 bases; nucleotides outside the gene matches: 6. The CDR3 covers 16 residues. CDR1 is LNHNV and CDR2 is YYDKDF in the germline V gene (reference sequence). The CDR3 DNA follows: TGTGCCACCAGCAGAGGAGGCCGACAGGGCTCCTACGAGCAGTACTTC. Residues: CATSRGGRQGSYEQYF.